Below, 32 T cell receptor beta chains from the same sample are listed, as sequenced in a study of cytomegalovirus exposure and HLA in healthy donors. 13 Jbeta primers and 60 Vbeta primers were used for the PCR. This table comes from immunoSEQ multiplex PCR, and its TCRdb copy is limited to in-frame clones, with some not included. The table has approximately 110,000 clones, 75% to 85% seen once. The sample consisted of PBMCs. These receptors came from a man aged 50 to 59 in good health and CMV-seronegative.

The rearrangement uses TRBV5-1 and TRBJ1-2; a possible D gene is TRBD1 (6 bases). CDR1 and CDR2 from the germline V gene are SGHRS and YFSETQ. CDR3 length equals 15 residues. V lost 4 bases to trimming and J lost 3 bases, with 16 bases between them. The CDR3 is CASSPQKTGYYGYTF. CDR3 coding DNA: TGCGCCAGCAGCCCGCAAAAGACAGGTTACTATGGCTACACCTTC.

The V and J genes are TRBV19 and TRBJ2-7; D is undetermined. This CDR3 has 14 residues. CDR1 LNHDA and CDR2 SQIVND come from the germline V gene (reference sequence). The V and J ends lost 1 base and 6 bases respectively, with 13 bases between them. The CDR3 loop is CASSIGPGSAEQYF. The CDR3, as DNA: TGTGCCAGTAGTATAGGCCCCGGGTCCGCCGAGCAGTACTTC. Drawing the rest from reference TRBV19 and TRBJ2-7, the complete variable domain is DGGITQSPKYLFRKEGQNVTLSCEQNLNHDAMYWYRQDPGQGLRLIYYSQIVNDFQKGDIAEGYSVSREKKESFPLTVTSAQKNPTAFYLCASSIGPGSAEQYFGPGTRLTVT.

The CDR3 protein is CASSPTPEGRSTDTQYF. The CDR3 DNA reads as TGTGCCAGCAGTCCTACCCCCGAGGGTCGAAGCACAGATACGCAGTATTTT. V usage is TRBV7-9 and J usage is TRBJ2-3, with a weak D call TRBD2 (5 bases). The CDR3 covers 17 residues. Germline values: CDR1 SEHNR, CDR2 FQNEAQ (reference sequence). Trimming stripped 6 bases from V and 0 bases from J, with 19 bases between.

The genes are TRBV4-3 and TRBJ1-2; D is unresolved. The ends were cut back, 0 bases at V and 4 bases at J, with 12 bases in the middle. This CDR3 spans 15 amino acids. Looked up from germline, CDR1 is LGHNA and CDR2 is YSLEER. The CDR3 sequence is CASSQDPGEGYGYTF. The CDR3 region has the DNA TGCGCCAGCAGCCAAGATCCCGGAGAGGGCTATGGCTACACCTTC.

The chain recombines TRBV28 with TRBJ2-1; the D gene is possibly TRBD1 (7 bases). The CDR3 has 15 residues. Germline assignment: CDR1 MDHEN and CDR2 SYDVKM. Trimming left V 6 bases short and J 4 bases short, with 16 bases between. The CDR3 nucleotides are TGTGCCAGCAGCCGACAGGGACTTACTTACAATGAGCAGTTCTTC. Translating it yields CASSRQGLTYNEQFF. The entire variable domain, with the rest obtained from reference TRBV28 and TRBJ2-1, is as follows: DVKVTQSSRYLVKRTGEKVFLECVQDMDHENMFWYRQDPGLGLRLIYFSYDVKMKEKGDIPEGYSVSREKKERFSLILESASTNQTSMYLCASSRQGLTYNEQFFGPGTRLTVL.

V is TRBV6-5 and J is TRBJ1-2, with D uncertain. The CDR3 sequence is 16 residues long. Trimming stripped 0 bases from V and 2 bases from J, with 13 bases between. Germline V gene lookup returns CDR1 MNHEY and CDR2 SVGAGI. As DNA, the CDR3 is TGTGCCAGCAGTTACTCGTGGGCGGGCAGAAACTATGGCTACACCTTC. Its translation: CASSYSWAGRNYGYTF.

The rearrangement uses TRBV21-1 and TRBJ1-1; the table names TRBD1, a call not compared with the DNA. TRBV21-1 is noted as a pseudogene. This CDR3 is built from 17 residues. CDR3 bases: TGTGCCAGCAGCCGCGATGGGGACAGGGTGTTGGGCACTGAAGCTTTCTTT. This gives the protein CASSRDGDRVLGTEAFF.

J is TRBJ2-1 and V is TRBV7-9; TRBD2 might be the D (5 bases). Germline-derived CDR1 and CDR2 are SEHNR and FQNEAQ (reference sequence). The CDR3 is 14 amino acids. V dropped 3 bases and J dropped 5 bases, with 11 bases sitting between them. CDR3 DNA sequence: TGTGCCAGCAGCTTCGAGGGTTCGAACAATGAGCAGTTCTTC. Its protein is CASSFEGSNNEQFF.

CDR3: CAISEGASDSYEQYF. CDR3 coding DNA: TGTGCCATCAGTGAGGGGGCTAGCGACTCCTACGAGCAGTACTTC. V and J are TRBV10-3 and TRBJ2-7, with D perhaps TRBD2 (6 bases). The V gene's germline CDR1 is ENHRY and CDR2 SYGVKD. The germline V and J ends were trimmed by 2 bases and 0 bases, with 11 bases remaining between them. CDR3 length: 15 amino acids.

This clone has a single count. The chain couples TRBV5-6 to TRBJ1-1; D remains unclear. V gave up 1 base and J gave up 0 bases, with 4 bases separating them. The V gene's germline CDR1 is SGHDT and CDR2 YYEEEE. The CDR3 contains 13 residues. The CDR3 is CASSLSMNTEAFF. CDR3 coding DNA: TGTGCCAGCAGCTTGTCTATGAACACTGAAGCTTTCTTT.

The chain uses TRBV19 and TRBJ1-1; 9 nucleotides align to TRBD1. V gave up 6 bases and J gave up 1 base; unmatched junction bases: 3. CDR1 and CDR2 from the germline V gene are LNHDA and SQIVND (reference sequence). The CDR3 covers 14 residues. The CDR3 nucleotides are TGTGCCAGTAGGACGGACAGGGGGAACACTGAAGCTTTCTTT. This translates into CASRTDRGNTEAFF.

CDR3 sequence reads: CASSQDWGGGAREQYF. The CDR3 bases are TGCGCCAGCAGCCAAGATTGGGGTGGGGGGGCACGGGAGCAGTACTTC. The J gene is TRBJ2-5, the V gene TRBV4-1, with a weak D call TRBD2 (7 bases). There are 16 residues in the CDR3. The V end was cut by 0 bases, the J end by 11 bases, with 22 bases between. The germline CDR1 and CDR2 sequences are MGHRA and YSYEKL.

The V and J genes are TRBV29-1 and TRBJ2-1; D call uncertain. The CDR3 has 12 residues. The ends were cut back, 4 bases at V and 7 bases at J, with 11 bases in the middle. Germline V lookup: CDR1 SQVTM, CDR2 ANQGSEA. The CDR3 reads CSVVGNGNEQFF. The CDR3 DNA is TGCAGCGTTGTCGGCAACGGGAATGAGCAGTTCTTC.

CDR3 bases: TGCGCCAGCAGCCCGGTAGGGCTAGCGGAGAACAATGAGCAGTTCTTC. As protein: CASSPVGLAENNEQFF. The chain links TRBV5-1 to TRBJ2-1; 7 bases line up with TRBD2. Germline trimming cut 4 bases from V and 5 bases from J; bases unmatched to any gene: 12. Germline values: CDR1 SGHRS, CDR2 YFSETQ. The CDR3 is 16 residues long.

The chain is built from TRBV19 and TRBJ2-2; D is possibly TRBD1 (6 bases). CDR1 and CDR2 (germline): LNHDA, SQIVND (reference sequence). The V end lost 5 bases, the J end lost 7 bases, and 20 bases lay between the germline ends. The CDR3 is 16 amino acids. The CDR3 spells CASSVRDTSMGGELFF. The CDR3 region has the DNA TGTGCCAGTAGTGTCCGGGACACCTCCATGGGCGGGGAGCTGTTTTTT. The whole variable domain, remainder taken from reference TRBV19 and TRBJ2-2, is DGGITQSPKYLFRKEGQNVTLSCEQNLNHDAMYWYRQDPGQGLRLIYYSQIVNDFQKGDIAEGYSVSREKKESFPLTVTSAQKNPTAFYLCASSVRDTSMGGELFFGEGSRLTVL.

The genes are TRBV29-1 and TRBJ2-2; D is unclear. With 4 bases removed from V and 2 bases from J, the gap between germline ends came to 20 bases. Germline V gives CDR1 SQVTM, CDR2 ANQGSEA. The CDR3 runs 17 residues. The CDR3 coding sequence is TGCAGCGTTGTAGGCCTGGGCAGAAATCCAAACACCGGGGAGCTGTTTTTT. The encoded protein is CSVVGLGRNPNTGELFF.

The chain employs TRBV5-4 and TRBJ2-5, with TRBD2 matching over 7 bases. The DNA matches TRBJ2-7 better at its end, which makes the J call doubtful. CDR1 is SGHNT and CDR2 is YYREEE in the germline V gene (reference sequence). The CDR3 contains 14 residues. CDR3 nucleotide sequence: TGTGCCAGCAGCTCTGGGAGGGGTGGCTACGAGCAGTACTTC. The encoded protein is CASSSGRGGYEQYF.

This clone was seen more than once but under ten times. V usage is TRBV2 and J usage is TRBJ1-5; weak D call: TRBD1 (6 bases). CDR3 length: 14 amino acids. Deletions cut 4 bases from V and 2 bases from J, with 9 bases between. Per the germline V gene, CDR1 is SNHLY and CDR2 is FYNNEI. The CDR3, as DNA: TGTGCCAGCAGTGCGACAGGAGGCAATCAGCCCCAGCATTTT. This sequence encodes CASSATGGNQPQHF. The variable domain in full, with the rest retrieved from reference TRBV2 and TRBJ1-5, is EPEVTQTPSHQVTQMGQEVILRCVPISNHLYFYWYRQILGQKVEFLVSFYNNEISEKSEIFDDQFSVERPDGSNFTLKIRSTKLEDSAMYFCASSATGGNQPQHFGDGTRLSIL.

This clone was recorded once. The J gene is TRBJ2-1, the V gene TRBV27, with 12 bases fitting TRBD2. Germline V lookup: CDR1 MNHEY, CDR2 SMNVEV (reference sequence). Germline trimming cut 5 bases from V and 0 bases from J; bases unmatched to any gene: 5. The CDR3 consists of 17 residues. In nucleotides, the CDR3 is TGTGCCAGCAGTCTCCGGACTAGCGGGGTCTCCTACAATGAGCAGTTCTTC. It translates to CASSLRTSGVSYNEQFF.

The chain employs TRBV4-1 and TRBJ2-1, with 9 nucleotides matching TRBD2. Trimming took 4 bases from V and 4 from J; bases not matched to a gene: 8. CDR3 length: 16 amino acids. CDR1 and CDR2 from the germline V gene are MGHRA and YSYEKL. CDR3: CASSPDRTSDYNEQFF. Here the CDR3 DNA reads TGCGCCAGCAGCCCCGACAGGACTAGCGATTACAATGAGCAGTTCTTC.

The rearrangement links TRBV5-1 to TRBJ2-2, with D tentatively TRBD1 (5 bases). Germline CDR1 reads SGHRS; CDR2 reads YFSETQ. V lost 6 bases and J lost 4, with 13 bases in between. The CDR3 extends over 14 amino acids. DNA for the CDR3: TGCGCCAGCAAAACAGGATTGAGCACCGGGGAGCTGTTTTTT. Its translation is CASKTGLSTGELFF.

The chain couples TRBV29-1 to TRBJ1-2, with a tentative D call TRBD1 (5 bases). Trimming stripped 5 bases from V and 1 base from J, with 11 bases between. The CDR3 is made up of 13 amino acids. Germline assignment: CDR1 SQVTM and CDR2 ANQGSEA. The CDR3 bases are TGCAGCGTTTCTGGCGGGGGTAACTATGGCTACACCTTC. Protein: CSVSGGGNYGYTF.

This clone occurred a few times. The chain carries TRBV11-1 and TRBJ1-1, with D possibly matching TRBD1 (6 bases). V was pared by 4 bases and J by 5 bases, with 11 bases between. CDR1 SGHAT and CDR2 FQDESV come from the germline V gene (reference sequence). This CDR3 is 13 amino acids long. In DNA, the CDR3 is TGTGCCAGCAGCTCTATACAGGGTACTGAAGCTTTCTTT. This encodes CASSSIQGTEAFF.

The chain links TRBV5-1 to TRBJ2-5, with 12 bases matching TRBD1. CDR1 SGHRS and CDR2 YFSETQ come from the germline V gene. The trim removed 3 bases at V and 5 bases at J, leaving 8 bases unmatched. The CDR3 consists of 16 residues. CDR3 residues: CASSSGGQGAGETQYF. For the CDR3, the DNA is TGCGCCAGCAGCTCGGGGGGACAGGGGGCTGGTGAGACCCAGTACTTC. Based on the CDR3 plus reference TRBV5-1 and TRBJ2-5, the full variable domain is KAGVTQTPRYLIKTRGQQVTLSCSPISGHRSVSWYQQTPGQGLQFLFEYFSETQRNKGNFPGRFSGRQFSNSRSEMNVSTLELGDSALYLCASSSGGQGAGETQYFGPGTRLLVL.

The rearrangement uses TRBV25-1 and TRBJ1-3; D is uncertain. This CDR3 spans 13 amino acids. V lost 8 bases to trimming and J lost 0 bases, with 8 bases between them. Per the germline V gene, CDR1 is MGHDK and CDR2 is SYGVNS. The CDR3 region has the DNA TGTGCCAGCCCTATTACCTCTGGAAACACCATATATTTT. Translating it yields CASPITSGNTIYF. The full variable domain, in which reference TRBV25-1 and TRBJ1-3 provide the parts outside the CDR3, is EADIYQTPRYLVIGTGKKITLECSQTMGHDKMYWYQQDPGMELHLIHYSYGVNSTEKGDLSSESTVSRIRTEHFPLTLESARPSHTSQYLCASPITSGNTIYFGEGSWLTVV.

The chain couples TRBV7-8 to TRBJ2-5; perhaps TRBD1 as D (5 bases). Trimming removed 5 bases from V and 1 base from J, with 17 bases in between. Germline lookup yields CDR1 SGHVS and CDR2 FQNEAQ. The length of the CDR3 is 16 residues. The CDR3 reads CASSLAPADSQETQYF. The CDR3, as DNA: TGTGCCAGCAGCCTCGCCCCAGCCGACAGCCAAGAGACCCAGTACTTC.

About this clone itself: The identical CDR3 is also encoded by other nucleotide sequences in the sample. CDR3 amino acids: CASSFSGLAKNIQYF. The CDR3 nucleotides are TGTGCCAGCAGCTTCTCAGGTTTAGCCAAAAACATTCAGTACTTC. The chain has TRBV5-4 and TRBJ2-4; D is undetermined. V was shortened by 2 bases and J by 0 bases, with 9 bases between the two germline ends. The CDR3 runs 15 residues. Germline V lookup: CDR1 SGHNT, CDR2 YYREEE (reference sequence).

The V call is TRBV11-3, the J call TRBJ2-1; TRBD2 is a possible D gene (7 bases). The germline CDR1 and CDR2 sequences are SGHNT and YENEEA. The CDR3 totals 16 residues. The V and J ends lost 4 bases and 5 bases respectively, with 18 bases between them. The CDR3: CASSSRGRGANNEQFF. The CDR3 nucleotides read TGTGCCAGCAGCTCCCGAGGACGGGGGGCGAACAATGAGCAGTTCTTC. Looking up the rest from reference TRBV11-3 and TRBJ2-1 gives the full variable domain: EAGVVQSPRYKIIEKKQPVAFWCNPISGHNTLYWYLQNLGQGPELLIRYENEEAVDDSQLPKDRFSAERLKGVDSTLKIQPAELGDSAVYLCASSSRGRGANNEQFFGPGTRLTVL.

In this sample, this clone turned up once. The rearrangement uses TRBV5-5 and TRBJ1-6; possible D gene TRBD1, 6 bases. Germline V lookup: CDR1 SGHKS, CDR2 YYEKEE (reference sequence). V was cut by 3 bases and J by 9 bases, with 13 bases left in between. The CDR3 sequence is 14 residues long. CDR3 sequence: CASSSQGLGSPLHF. The DNA of the CDR3 is TGTGCCAGCAGCTCTCAGGGGCTAGGTTCACCCCTCCACTTT.

V is TRBV5-6 and J is TRBJ1-1, with unresolved D. The V end was cut by 4 bases, the J end by 0 bases, with 10 bases between. In germline, CDR1 is SGHDT, CDR2 YYEEEE. This CDR3 contains 14 residues. As DNA, the CDR3 is TGTGCCAGCAGCCGGCGGGGAATGAACACTGAAGCTTTCTTT. Translated, it gives CASSRRGMNTEAFF.

The chain has TRBV14 and TRBJ2-1; TRBD1 is a possible D gene (6 bases). Trimming removed 3 bases at V and 4 bases at J, with 19 bases between. Germline CDR1 reads SGHDN; CDR2 reads FVKESK. This CDR3 has 17 residues. The CDR3 DNA reads TGTGCCAGCAGCCATCCCCCAACAGGGCAACCTTACAATGAGCAGTTCTTC. Translating gives CASSHPPTGQPYNEQFF.

The J gene is TRBJ1-6, the V gene TRBV19, with D unresolved. The CDR3 contains 14 residues. Trimming left V 5 bases short and J 7 bases short, with 12 bases between. From germline, CDR1 is LNHDA and CDR2 SQIVND (reference sequence). Here the CDR3 reads CASSADPRNSPLHF. In DNA, the CDR3 is TGTGCCAGTAGTGCAGACCCGAGGAATTCACCCCTCCACTTT. Looking up the rest from reference TRBV19 and TRBJ1-6 gives the full variable domain: DGGITQSPKYLFRKEGQNVTLSCEQNLNHDAMYWYRQDPGQGLRLIYYSQIVNDFQKGDIAEGYSVSREKKESFPLTVTSAQKNPTAFYLCASSADPRNSPLHFGNGTRLTVT.